These T cell receptor beta chains were read from a single sample in a study of beta chain features in type 1 diabetes. Method: immunoSEQ multiplex PCR; TCRdb's copy keeps in-frame clones and lacks some. The table includes around 130,000 clones, less than 20% detected once. Sequenced input: central memory CD4+ T cells from blood. The receptors come from a man aged 25-40 years with type 1 diabetes. Each CDR3 is given without its conserved first and last residue.

v_gene: TRBV2
j_gene: TRBJ1-4
CDR3aa: ASSGDRVEKLF

v_gene: TRBV6-6
j_gene: TRBJ1-5
CDR3aa: ASSYSGQRRGPQH

v_gene: TRBV7-2
j_gene: TRBJ1-2
CDR3aa: ASSFSGTGGGDGYT

v_gene: TRBV9
j_gene: TRBJ2-2
CDR3aa: ASSVVPVRLAGELF

v_gene: TRBV5-6
j_gene: TRBJ1-2
CDR3aa: ASSLDAAYGYT

v_gene: TRBV25-1
j_gene: TRBJ2-7
CDR3aa: ASSESYGPHEQY

v_gene: TRBV9
j_gene: TRBJ2-7
CDR3aa: ASSVGWGTGMGEQY

v_gene: TRBV5-1
j_gene: TRBJ2-2
CDR3aa: ASSLEGIGKKELF

v_gene: TRBV5-1
j_gene: TRBJ2-3
CDR3aa: ASSLIGRVSDTQY

v_gene: TRBV5-1
j_gene: TRBJ2-3
CDR3aa: ASSLRPTDTQY

v_gene: TRBV4-3
j_gene: TRBJ1-6
CDR3aa: ASSQAVSGASSYNSPLH

v_gene: TRBV10-3
j_gene: TRBJ1-6
CDR3aa: AISERGDNSPLH

v_gene: TRBV4-3
j_gene: TRBJ2-6
CDR3aa: ASSRGAVDGANVLT

v_gene: TRBV28
j_gene: TRBJ2-7
CDR3aa: ASSTNRHEQY

v_gene: TRBV27
j_gene: TRBJ2-7
CDR3aa: ASSRGTGEYEQY

v_gene: TRBV29-1
j_gene: TRBJ1-1
CDR3aa: SSSQSPNTEAF

v_gene: TRBV27
j_gene: TRBJ2-3
CDR3aa: ASSRDRAGLAGGQDTQY

v_gene: TRBV7-2
j_gene: TRBJ2-3
CDR3aa: ASSLGLAGASTDTQY

v_gene: TRBV2
j_gene: TRBJ2-7
CDR3aa: ASRQGPGGGQY

v_gene: TRBV7-2
j_gene: TRBJ2-2
CDR3aa: ASSRQGAATGELF

v_gene: TRBV9
j_gene: TRBJ1-3
CDR3aa: ATRFKVRAGNTIY

v_gene: TRBV7-2
j_gene: TRBJ1-2
CDR3aa: ASSSSQGARGYGYT

v_gene: TRBV7-9
j_gene: TRBJ1-3
CDR3aa: ASSFEASGNTIY

v_gene: TRBV18
j_gene: TRBJ1-2
CDR3aa: ASSPSGENYGYT

v_gene: TRBV7-2
j_gene: TRBJ2-3
CDR3aa: ASSLQAGGSGDTQY